This entry features one T cell receptor (beta chain) sequence. The antigen is undetermined. CDR1 MNHNS and CDR2 SASEGT come from the germline V gene. V shed 4 bases and J 8 bases; nucleotides not matched to a gene: 7. The CDR3 totals 13 residues. The record originates from a study of shared clonotypes between healthy human individuals. At the level of the study: There were three CD4 naive, three CD4 memory, two CD8 naive and one CD8 memory plates per donor. Whole-study findings and limits: Genetic and exposure-history diversity was limited by the few donors. Across subsets, estimated richness was generally greater for naive than for memory populations.

Each subset's genomic DNA was split evenly across several immunoSEQ plates. Sequencing used immunoSEQ multiplex PCR; TCRdb keeps in-frame clones, though not all of them. This sample carries approximately 2.3 million clones, 90% to 95% of them seen once, and the ten largest clones take 0.35% to 0.45%. V is TRBV6-1 and J is TRBJ1-2; 7 bases agree with TRBD1. The receptor was isolated from a young man in good health. Some clones in this sample may be carry-over from other donors' samples. Sequencing was performed on naive CD4+ T cells from PBMCs. The subset denotes: CD45RA+ positively selected. The CDR3 bases are TGTGCCAGCAGTGTAAGACAGGGAGGAGGCTACACCTTC. Protein: CASSVRQGGGYTF.